The present T cell receptor (beta chain) was sequenced within a study of shared clonotypes between healthy human individuals. Study outcomes and limitations: Of the naive CD4 clonotypes, roughly 5% were shared across several donors. Specimens sampled were limited to blood, with tissue repertoires likely differing.

Trimming stripped 2 bases from V and 1 base from J, with 8 bases between. This CDR3 is built from 13 residues. The germline gives CDR1 GTSNPN, CDR2 SVGIG (reference sequence). Clones were read by immunoSEQ multiplex PCR, and TCRdb kept only the in-frame ones, dropping some. The profile covers 2 million to 2.5 million clones, with approximately 94% appearing a single time and roughly 0.13% taken by the ten largest. In regard to this clone: Its specificity is not known.

Input material: naive CD4+ T cells sorted from blood. Subset noted: CD45RA+ positively selected. This clonotype originated in a young man in good health. The genes are TRBV30 and TRBJ2-5; D call uncertain. The DNA for the CDR3 is TGTGCCTGGAGTTATGGAACCCAAGAGACCCAGTACTTC. Translating gives CAWSYGTQETQYF.